This entry lists 11 T cell receptor beta chains sequenced from one sample in a study of blood T cell repertoires in COVID-19. Clones were sequenced by immunoSEQ multiplex PCR, and TCRdb holds only the in-frame ones, with some missing. The repertoire holds some 50,000 clones, with about 90% as singletons. The source material was peripheral blood. These receptors all stem from a man in his sixties or seventies with active COVID-19.

The V call is TRBV18, the J call TRBJ1-2, with 8 nucleotides matching TRBD1. Germline trimming cut 3 bases from V and 4 bases from J; bases unmatched to any gene: 7. The V gene's germline CDR1 is KGHSH and CDR2 LQKENI. This CDR3 is 15 amino acids long. The CDR3 protein is CASSPDGTGSYGYTF. For the CDR3, the DNA is TGTGCCAGCTCACCGGATGGGACAGGATCCTATGGCTACACCTTC.

The CDR3 DNA follows: TGTGCCAGCAGCTTGGGACAGGGGAGTGAAAAACTGTTTTTT. It translates to CASSLGQGSEKLFF. The V gene is TRBV5-4, the J gene TRBJ1-4; 8 bases line up with TRBD1. CDR3 size: 14 residues. From germline, CDR1 is SGHNT and CDR2 YYREEE (reference sequence). The J segment lost 7 bases and the V segment lost 0 bases, leaving 2 bases of the junction unmatched.

The chain couples TRBV4-2 to TRBJ1-2; 7 positions agree with TRBD1. J lost 1 base, V lost 1 base, and 3 bases had no gene match. Germline assignment: CDR1 LGHNA and CDR2 YNFKEQ. CDR3 size: 15 residues. The CDR3 nucleotides are TGTGCCAGCAGCCAAGCCAGGGACAGTAACTATGGCTACACCTTC. Protein sequence: CASSQARDSNYGYTF.

The rearrangement uses TRBV10-3 and TRBJ2-3; 8 bases match TRBD1. The germline CDR1 and CDR2 sequences are ENHRY and SYGVKD. With 4 bases clipped from V and 5 bases from J, the junction kept 8 bases outside the gene matches. The CDR3 is 15 amino acids. CDR3 sequence: CAISGGQGRGDTQYF. As DNA, the CDR3 is TGTGCCATCAGTGGTGGACAGGGACGCGGAGATACGCAGTATTTT.

In regard to this clone: The junction departs from the called germline gene at one end, perhaps through a read error. V gene TRBV7-7 combines with J gene TRBJ2-5; 7 positions agree with TRBD1. The length of the CDR3 is 14 residues. Germline loops: CDR1 SSHAT, CDR2 FNYEAQ (reference sequence). The CDR3 DNA is TGTGCTAGCAGCAGACAGGGTGGAGGAGAGACCCAGTACTTC. It is translated as CASSRQGGGETQYF.

V gene TRBV2 combines with J gene TRBJ2-5; 10 nucleotides line up with TRBD2. Germline V gives CDR1 SNHLY, CDR2 FYNNEI. This CDR3 has 16 residues. The V segment lost 5 bases and the J segment 5 bases; nucleotides outside the gene matches: 11. As DNA, the CDR3 is TGTGCCAGCAGTTGGGCTAGCGGGGGATCGAGGGAGACCCAGTACTTC. This gives the protein CASSWASGGSRETQYF.

The rearrangement uses TRBV7-3 and TRBJ2-7; no firm D call. The CDR3 contains 14 residues. Trimming cost V 3 bases and J 0 bases, with 9 bases left between them. The V gene's germline CDR1 is SGHTA and CDR2 FQGTGA. CDR3 sequence reads: CASSFGPDSYEQYF. CDR3 coding DNA: TGTGCCAGCAGCTTTGGCCCAGACTCCTACGAGCAGTACTTC.

The rearrangement joins TRBV18 to TRBJ1-1; D possibly corresponds to TRBD1 (5 bases). Trimming took 4 bases from V and 7 from J, leaving 13 bases between them. CDR3 size: 13 residues. Germline V gives CDR1 KGHSH, CDR2 LQKENI. The CDR3 nucleotides are TGTGCCAGCTCACTATCACGACAGAATGAAGCTTTCTTT. Translation gives CASSLSRQNEAFF.

The J gene is TRBJ2-2, the V gene TRBV2, with 10 bases aligning to TRBD2. Germline CDR1 and CDR2: SNHLY and FYNNEI. J lost 6 bases, V lost 6 bases, and 4 bases had no gene match. The CDR3 is 14 residues long. Here the CDR3 DNA reads TGTGCCAGCAGACGCGGGACTAGCGCCGGGGAGCTGTTTTTT. Translated: CASRRGTSAGELFF.

This chain joins TRBV20-1 and TRBJ2-5, with a weak D call TRBD1 (5 bases). From germline, CDR1 is DFQATT and CDR2 SNEGSKA (reference sequence). The V end was cut by 3 bases, the J end by 2 bases, with 10 bases between. There are 13 residues in the CDR3. This CDR3 is CSASSDSQETQYF. CDR3 DNA: TGCAGTGCTAGTTCCGACAGTCAAGAGACCCAGTACTTC.

The rearrangement links TRBV18 to TRBJ2-7; 16 bases fit TRBD2. V trimming: 3 bases; J trimming: 7 bases; junction bases outside the gene matches: 9. Germline lookup yields CDR1 KGHSH and CDR2 LQKENI. CDR3 length: 17 amino acids. The CDR3 loop reads CASSPPGTSGGAREQYF. CDR3 bases: TGTGCCAGCTCACCTCCGGGGACTAGCGGGGGGGCTCGGGAGCAGTACTTC.